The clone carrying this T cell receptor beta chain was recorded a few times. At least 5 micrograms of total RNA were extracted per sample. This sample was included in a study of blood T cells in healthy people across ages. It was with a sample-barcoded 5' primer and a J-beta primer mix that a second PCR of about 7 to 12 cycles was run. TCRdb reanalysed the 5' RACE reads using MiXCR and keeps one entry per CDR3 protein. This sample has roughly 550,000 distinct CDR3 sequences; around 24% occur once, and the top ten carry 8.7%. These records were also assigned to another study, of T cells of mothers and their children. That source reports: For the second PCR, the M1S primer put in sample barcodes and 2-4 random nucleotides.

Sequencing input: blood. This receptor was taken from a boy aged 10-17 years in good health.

The CDR3 sequence is CASSLIRGQGSSRNSPLHF. CDR3 DNA: TGCGCCAGCAGCCTCATCAGAGGACAGGGATCAAGTCGTAATTCACCCCTCCACTTT. The V call is TRBV4-1, the J call TRBJ1-6; 8 bases align to TRBD1. Unmatched junction bases numbered 17, after V lost 4 bases and J lost 6 bases. CDR3 length equals 19 residues. The germline gives CDR1 MGHRA, CDR2 YSYEKL.